Below are 3 T cell receptor beta chains sequenced from a single sample in a study of T cells after posttransplantation cyclophosphamide. The method was immunoSEQ multiplex PCR; TCRdb's version includes in-frame clones alone and lacks a portion of them. This sample carries 25,000 to 35,000 clones, none of them present only once. The sequencing input was PBMCs. The receptors originated from an older woman in good health, CMV-negative, and a related stem cell transplant donor.

The chain recombines TRBV29-1 with TRBJ1-2, with 10 nucleotides matching TRBD1. This CDR3 has 12 amino acids. Germline trimming cut 7 bases from V and 4 bases from J; bases unmatched to any gene: 3. Germline CDR1 reads SQVTM; CDR2 reads ANQGSEA. CDR3 residues: CSAGQGIYGYTF. DNA for the CDR3: TGCAGCGCGGGACAGGGGATCTATGGCTACACCTTC.

This clone showed up many times. The chain has TRBV6-5 and TRBJ2-7; D possibly corresponds to TRBD1 (5 bases). Germline V gene data show CDR1 as MNHEY and CDR2 as SVGAGI. The CDR3 spans 13 residues. The V and J ends lost 6 bases and 2 bases respectively, with 11 bases between them. CDR3 bases: TGTGCCAGCAGCTATAGACAGACCTACGAGCAGTACTTC. Residues: CASSYRQTYEQYF.

The genes are TRBV30 and TRBJ2-7; D perhaps matches TRBD2 (6 bases). This CDR3 spans 15 amino acids. V lost 0 bases to trimming and J lost 4 bases, with 16 bases between them. Germline assignment: CDR1 GTSNPN and CDR2 SVGIG (reference sequence). The CDR3 DNA reads TGTGCCTGGAGTGTTCCGGGACTGACCCAATACGAGCAGTACTTC. Translated: CAWSVPGLTQYEQYF.